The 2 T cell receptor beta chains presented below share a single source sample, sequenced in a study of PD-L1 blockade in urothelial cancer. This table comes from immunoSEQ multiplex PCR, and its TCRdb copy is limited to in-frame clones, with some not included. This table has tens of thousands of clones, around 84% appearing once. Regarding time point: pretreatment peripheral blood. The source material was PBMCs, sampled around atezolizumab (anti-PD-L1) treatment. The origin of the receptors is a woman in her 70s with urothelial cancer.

Here the CDR3 reads CASSEAGSLRTDGYTF. The CDR3 bases are TGTGCCAGCAGTGAAGCTGGGTCGTTGAGGACAGACGGCTACACCTTC. The genes are TRBV2 and TRBJ1-2; D might be TRBD1 (6 bases). Germline V gene sequence: CDR1 SNHLY, CDR2 FYNNEI. Trimming shortened V by 0 bases and J by 8 bases, and 19 bases separated the two germline ends. The CDR3 totals 16 residues.

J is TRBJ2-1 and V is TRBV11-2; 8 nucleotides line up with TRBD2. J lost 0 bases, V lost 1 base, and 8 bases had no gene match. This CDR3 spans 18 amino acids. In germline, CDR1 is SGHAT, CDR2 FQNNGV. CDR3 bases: TGTGCCAGCAGCTTAGTGGCTAGCGGGCTGAGCTCCTACAATGAGCAGTTCTTC. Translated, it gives CASSLVASGLSSYNEQFF.